Listed below are T cell receptor beta chains from one sample, sequenced in a study of blood T cell repertoires in COVID-19. Sequencing was performed with immunoSEQ multiplex PCR; in TCRdb, only in-frame clones are kept and a portion is missing. The top ten clones hold just under 6.5% of a sample with 200,000 to 300,000 clones, 70% to 90% of them seen once. Sequencing input: peripheral blood. The receptor set was obtained from a woman in her fifties or sixties with active or convalescent COVID-19. The CDR3 runs from the conserved cysteine through the conserved F or W. The order of the fields is clone size, J gene, D gene, V gene, CDR3 DNA, CDR3 protein. The D gene is left open where the match is weak. Size values are once, few and many counts, or a class for expanded clones, and some rows have none.

abundance: .
j_gene: TRBJ2-7
d_gene: TRBD2
v_gene: TRBV7-2
CDR3nt: TGTGCCAGCTGCCCAAGACTAGCGGGACCCTACGAGCAGTACTTC
CDR3aa: CASCPRLAGPYEQYF

abundance: .
j_gene: TRBJ2-7
d_gene: TRBD2
v_gene: TRBV6-5
CDR3nt: TGTGCCAGCAGTTCCCATGGGACTAGCGACTACGAGCAGTACTTC
CDR3aa: CASSSHGTSDYEQYF

abundance: few
j_gene: TRBJ2-3
d_gene: TRBD2
v_gene: TRBV5-4
CDR3nt: TGTGCCGTAAGGACTAGCGGGGGGAGGATAGATACGCAGTATTTT
CDR3aa: CAVRTSGGRIDTQYF

abundance: few
j_gene: TRBJ1-4
d_gene: TRBD1
v_gene: TRBV5-1
CDR3nt: TGCGCCAGCAGCCTTGGAGACAGGGTAACTAATGAAAAACTGTTTTTT
CDR3aa: CASSLGDRVTNEKLFF

abundance: few
j_gene: TRBJ1-4
d_gene: .
v_gene: TRBV4-1
CDR3nt: TGCGCCAGCAGCCAAGCCCTCGGGAGAGGCTGGAGTGAAAAACTGTTTTTT
CDR3aa: CASSQALGRGWSEKLFF

abundance: .
j_gene: TRBJ2-1
d_gene: TRBD1
v_gene: TRBV6-6
CDR3nt: TGTGCCAGCATCTCAGGGGGTGAGCAGTTCTTC
CDR3aa: CASISGGEQFF

abundance: .
j_gene: TRBJ1-4
d_gene: .
v_gene: TRBV11-3
CDR3nt: TGTGCCAGCAGCACGGGTCCGGGTGAAAAACTGTTTTTT
CDR3aa: CASSTGPGEKLFF

abundance: .
j_gene: TRBJ1-1
d_gene: TRBD1
v_gene: TRBV7-9
CDR3nt: TGTGCCAGCAGCGCTCGACAGGGGGAGGGTACTGAAGCTTTCTTT
CDR3aa: CASSARQGEGTEAFF

abundance: .
j_gene: TRBJ1-1
d_gene: TRBD1
v_gene: TRBV11-3
CDR3nt: TGTGCCAGCAGACGTAGGGACAGCGCTTCATTTGAAGCTTTCTTT
CDR3aa: CASRRRDSASFEAFF

abundance: .
j_gene: TRBJ1-2
d_gene: TRBD1
v_gene: TRBV19
CDR3nt: TGTGCCAGTCGCCCGTTGACAGGGGGCGTTTACGGCTACACCTTC
CDR3aa: CASRPLTGGVYGYTF

abundance: few
j_gene: TRBJ1-1
d_gene: TRBD1
v_gene: TRBV5-1
CDR3nt: TGCGCCAGCAGCTTGGGACAGGGGAGCACTGAAGCTTTCTTT
CDR3aa: CASSLGQGSTEAFF

abundance: .
j_gene: TRBJ2-2
d_gene: TRBD1
v_gene: TRBV25-1
CDR3nt: TGTGCCAGCGACAGGGGGCACGGGGAGCTGTTTTTT
CDR3aa: CASDRGHGELFF

abundance: .
j_gene: TRBJ1-2
d_gene: .
v_gene: TRBV6-6
CDR3nt: TGTGCCAGCAGTTACGTGTGGGGATCCGGGGGATATGGCTACACCTTC
CDR3aa: CASSYVWGSGGYGYTF

abundance: .
j_gene: TRBJ2-1
d_gene: .
v_gene: TRBV9
CDR3nt: TGTGCCAGCAGCCCAACCGGACAGACGGAGACCTACAATGAGCAGTTCTTC
CDR3aa: CASSPTGQTETYNEQFF

abundance: few
j_gene: TRBJ1-5
d_gene: TRBD1
v_gene: TRBV4-1
CDR3nt: TGCGCCAGCAGCCCCAGTAAGGGGGCGGGACAGCCCCAGCATTTT
CDR3aa: CASSPSKGAGQPQHF

abundance: .
j_gene: TRBJ2-3
d_gene: .
v_gene: TRBV18
CDR3nt: TGTGCCAGCTCAACCCGGGATCTCCCATCGATTAGCACAGATACGCAGTATTTT
CDR3aa: CASSTRDLPSISTDTQYF

abundance: few
j_gene: TRBJ2-2
d_gene: .
v_gene: TRBV5-1
CDR3nt: TGCGCCAGCAGCTTGGAGCCGAACACCGGGGAGCTGTTTTTT
CDR3aa: CASSLEPNTGELFF

abundance: .
j_gene: TRBJ2-1
d_gene: TRBD2
v_gene: TRBV3-1/TRBV3-2
CDR3nt: TGTGCCAGCAGCTTCGGGACTAGCGGGAGTCATGAGCAGTTCTTC
CDR3aa: CASSFGTSGSHEQFF

abundance: .
j_gene: TRBJ2-1
d_gene: TRBD1
v_gene: TRBV7-8
CDR3nt: TGTGCCAGCAGCCCCCTCCGGGACAGGGGTGGGTACAATGAGCAGTTCTTC
CDR3aa: CASSPLRDRGGYNEQFF

abundance: .
j_gene: TRBJ1-2
d_gene: TRBD1
v_gene: TRBV5-4
CDR3nt: TGTGCCAGCAGCCCCCGGACAGGGCACAACTATGGCTACACCTTC
CDR3aa: CASSPRTGHNYGYTF

abundance: .
j_gene: TRBJ1-6
d_gene: .
v_gene: TRBV19
CDR3nt: TGTGCCAGTAGTATAGTTACCGGGAGCATCGGCGATTCACCCCTCCACTTT
CDR3aa: CASSIVTGSIGDSPLHF

abundance: .
j_gene: TRBJ1-2
d_gene: TRBD1
v_gene: TRBV28
CDR3nt: TGTGCCAGTAACAAACAGGGGTGGATCTATGGCTACACCTTC
CDR3aa: CASNKQGWIYGYTF

abundance: .
j_gene: TRBJ1-2
d_gene: TRBD1
v_gene: TRBV3-1/TRBV3-2
CDR3nt: TGTGCCAGCAGCCCTATGACAGGGGCTGACTATGGCTACACCTTC
CDR3aa: CASSPMTGADYGYTF

abundance: once
j_gene: TRBJ2-1
d_gene: .
v_gene: TRBV19
CDR3nt: TGTGCCAGTAGAACCGTGGGGACATTTTACAATGAGCAGTTCTTC
CDR3aa: CASRTVGTFYNEQFF

abundance: once
j_gene: TRBJ1-1
d_gene: TRBD1
v_gene: TRBV5-5
CDR3nt: TGTGCCAGCAGTCTGCAGGCGACAGGGATCACTGAAGCTTTCTTT
CDR3aa: CASSLQATGITEAFF

abundance: .
j_gene: TRBJ2-5
d_gene: .
v_gene: TRBV30
CDR3nt: TGTGCCTGGAGTGTTAGTCGAGAGACCCAGTACTTC
CDR3aa: CAWSVSRETQYF

abundance: .
j_gene: TRBJ2-1
d_gene: TRBD1
v_gene: TRBV18
CDR3nt: TGTGCCAGCTCACCTAACCCGGGACAGAATGAGCAGTTCTTC
CDR3aa: CASSPNPGQNEQFF

abundance: .
j_gene: TRBJ2-1
d_gene: TRBD1
v_gene: TRBV14
CDR3nt: TGTGCCAGCAGCAAGCCGGGACAGGGGGCTTGGGAGCAGTTCTTC
CDR3aa: CASSKPGQGAWEQFF

abundance: .
j_gene: TRBJ2-3
d_gene: .
v_gene: TRBV6-4
CDR3nt: TGTGCCAGCAAAGAGACAGGTCGCACAGATACGCAGTATTTT
CDR3aa: CASKETGRTDTQYF

abundance: .
j_gene: TRBJ2-7
d_gene: .
v_gene: TRBV18
CDR3nt: TGTGCCAGCTCGCTCGAAGGGGGAAGCTACGAGCAGTACTTC
CDR3aa: CASSLEGGSYEQYF

abundance: .
j_gene: TRBJ1-6
d_gene: .
v_gene: TRBV6-5
CDR3nt: TGTGCCAGCATCAGTGACATTACGGATTCACCCCTCCACTTT
CDR3aa: CASISDITDSPLHF

abundance: .
j_gene: TRBJ1-4
d_gene: .
v_gene: TRBV2
CDR3nt: TGTGCCAGCAGTGAAAAGGACACGGTTGGCGAAAAACTGTTTTTT
CDR3aa: CASSEKDTVGEKLFF

abundance: .
j_gene: TRBJ1-6
d_gene: .
v_gene: TRBV10-3
CDR3nt: TGTGCCATCAGTGCGACAGATAGAGCCTCCTATAATTCACCCCTCCACTTT
CDR3aa: CAISATDRASYNSPLHF

abundance: .
j_gene: TRBJ1-2
d_gene: .
v_gene: TRBV7-9
CDR3nt: TGTGCCAGCACCGACTACAGACTGCGCTATGGCTACACCTTC
CDR3aa: CASTDYRLRYGYTF

abundance: once
j_gene: TRBJ2-3
d_gene: TRBD2
v_gene: TRBV5-4
CDR3nt: TGTGCCAGCAGCTTGGCCGGACTAGCGGGAGGTGGAGCAGATACGCAGTATTTT
CDR3aa: CASSLAGLAGGGADTQYF

abundance: once
j_gene: TRBJ2-3
d_gene: TRBD1
v_gene: TRBV5-6
CDR3nt: TGTGCCAGCAGCTTGGACAGGGGGCCGAGACCCACAGATACGCAGTATTTT
CDR3aa: CASSLDRGPRPTDTQYF